These T cell receptor beta chains were read from a single sample in a study of cytomegalovirus exposure and HLA in healthy donors. The protocol was immunoSEQ multiplex PCR, while the TCRdb copy is restricted to in-frame clones and leaves out a portion. The top ten hold 2% to 2.5% of the sample, which has over 60,000 clones, roughly 96% seen once. Sequenced sample: PBMCs. These receptors were collected from a man younger than 30 in good health and CMV-seronegative. Both conserved end residues are part of each CDR3. The D gene is left open where the match is weak. Size values are once, few and many counts, or a class for expanded clones, and some rows have none.

abundance: .
j_gene: TRBJ1-1
v_gene: TRBV7-2
d_gene: TRBD1
CDR3aa: CASSQLGQSNEAFF
CDR3nt: TGTGCCAGCAGCCAACTGGGACAGAGCAATGAAGCTTTCTTT

abundance: .
j_gene: TRBJ2-5
v_gene: TRBV5-4
d_gene: TRBD2
CDR3aa: CASSYRTSGRASETQYF
CDR3nt: TGTGCCAGCAGCTATAGGACTAGCGGGAGGGCCAGCGAGACCCAGTACTTC

abundance: .
j_gene: TRBJ2-7
v_gene: TRBV11-3
d_gene: .
CDR3aa: CASSPLTAYEQYF
CDR3nt: TGTGCCAGCAGCCCCCTGACAGCTTACGAGCAGTACTTC

abundance: .
j_gene: TRBJ2-5
v_gene: TRBV4-2
d_gene: TRBD2
CDR3aa: CASSQVAGHQETQYF
CDR3nt: TGTGCCAGCAGCCAAGTAGCGGGGCACCAAGAGACCCAGTACTTC

abundance: .
j_gene: TRBJ2-3
v_gene: TRBV5-1
d_gene: .
CDR3aa: CASSERSRFTDTQYF
CDR3nt: TGCGCCAGCAGCGAGCGGAGCCGATTCACAGATACGCAGTATTTT

abundance: .
j_gene: TRBJ2-3
v_gene: TRBV2
d_gene: TRBD2
CDR3aa: CASSASGYSTDTQYF
CDR3nt: TGTGCCAGCAGTGCTAGCGGATATAGCACAGATACGCAGTATTTT

abundance: .
j_gene: TRBJ2-1
v_gene: TRBV5-1
d_gene: .
CDR3aa: CASSRGSYNEQFF
CDR3nt: TGCGCCAGCAGCCGGGGCTCCTACAATGAGCAGTTCTTC

abundance: .
j_gene: TRBJ1-1
v_gene: TRBV5-5
d_gene: TRBD1
CDR3aa: CASRHGDRDTEAFF
CDR3nt: TGTGCCAGCAGACACGGTGACAGGGACACTGAAGCTTTCTTT

abundance: once
j_gene: TRBJ1-2
v_gene: TRBV5-4
d_gene: TRBD1
CDR3aa: CASSLDRGEVGYTF
CDR3nt: TGTGCCAGCAGCTTGGACAGGGGGGAAGTGGGCTACACCTTC

abundance: .
j_gene: TRBJ2-7
v_gene: TRBV10-2
d_gene: TRBD2
CDR3aa: CASSETPLAGASYEQYF
CDR3nt: TGCGCCAGCAGTGAGACCCCCCTAGCGGGGGCCTCCTACGAGCAGTACTTC

abundance: once
j_gene: TRBJ2-2
v_gene: TRBV6-5
d_gene: .
CDR3aa: CASSYVDFTGELFF
CDR3nt: TGTGCCAGCAGTTACGTAGACTTTACCGGGGAGCTGTTTTTT

abundance: .
j_gene: TRBJ1-2
v_gene: TRBV30
d_gene: TRBD1
CDR3aa: CAWRHAGGGNYGYTF
CDR3nt: TGTGCCTGGAGGCACGCAGGGGGAGGTAACTATGGCTACACCTTC

abundance: .
j_gene: TRBJ1-5
v_gene: TRBV2
d_gene: TRBD1
CDR3aa: CASSADRESNQPQHF
CDR3nt: TGTGCCAGCAGTGCGGACAGGGAAAGCAATCAGCCCCAGCATTTT

abundance: .
j_gene: TRBJ1-1
v_gene: TRBV5-8
d_gene: TRBD1
CDR3aa: CASSLGNRGANTEAFF
CDR3nt: TGTGCCAGCAGCTTGGGGAACAGGGGAGCGAACACTGAAGCTTTCTTT

abundance: .
j_gene: TRBJ1-2
v_gene: TRBV4-1
d_gene: TRBD1
CDR3aa: CASSLGQGEGYTF
CDR3nt: TGCGCCAGCAGCCTAGGACAGGGAGAAGGCTACACCTTC

abundance: .
j_gene: TRBJ2-1
v_gene: TRBV4-1
d_gene: .
CDR3aa: CASSQGRGPYNEQFF
CDR3nt: TGCGCCAGCAGCCAAGGCAGGGGTCCCTACAATGAGCAGTTCTTC

abundance: .
j_gene: TRBJ2-3
v_gene: TRBV2
d_gene: .
CDR3aa: CASSFGADTQYF
CDR3nt: TGTGCCAGCAGTTTCGGTGCAGATACGCAGTATTTT

abundance: .
j_gene: TRBJ2-1
v_gene: TRBV5-1
d_gene: TRBD1
CDR3aa: CASSPGQGDVEQFF
CDR3nt: TGCGCCAGCAGCCCGGGACAGGGGGACGTTGAGCAGTTCTTC

abundance: .
j_gene: TRBJ1-1
v_gene: TRBV7-3
d_gene: TRBD1
CDR3aa: CASSYRGRDTEAFF
CDR3nt: TGTGCCAGCAGCTACAGGGGGCGGGACACTGAAGCTTTCTTT

abundance: .
j_gene: TRBJ2-1
v_gene: TRBV27
d_gene: TRBD1
CDR3aa: CASRGQYNEQFF
CDR3nt: TGTGCCAGCAGGGGACAGTACAATGAGCAGTTCTTC

abundance: .
j_gene: TRBJ2-5
v_gene: TRBV4-1
d_gene: TRBD2
CDR3aa: CASSHVAGVRETQYF
CDR3nt: TGCGCCAGCAGCCACGTAGCGGGAGTAAGGGAGACCCAGTACTTC

abundance: .
j_gene: TRBJ1-4
v_gene: TRBV27
d_gene: .
CDR3aa: CASSFGGTGEKLFF
CDR3nt: TGTGCCAGCAGTTTTGGGGGGACGGGGGAAAAACTGTTTTTT

abundance: .
j_gene: TRBJ1-5
v_gene: TRBV4-1
d_gene: .
CDR3aa: CASSQDNNQPQHF
CDR3nt: TGCGCCAGCAGCCAAGACAACAATCAGCCCCAGCATTTT

abundance: .
j_gene: TRBJ1-2
v_gene: TRBV5-1
d_gene: TRBD1
CDR3aa: CASSTGQGALRPFYGYTF
CDR3nt: TGCGCCAGCAGCACGGGACAGGGGGCTCTCCGACCCTTTTATGGCTACACCTTC

abundance: .
j_gene: TRBJ2-7
v_gene: TRBV11-3
d_gene: TRBD2
CDR3aa: CASSLDETSGLYEQYF
CDR3nt: TGTGCCAGCAGCTTAGACGAGACTAGCGGACTCTACGAGCAGTACTTC

abundance: once
j_gene: TRBJ2-3
v_gene: TRBV27
d_gene: TRBD2
CDR3aa: CASSLTGLADRGTDTQYF
CDR3nt: TGTGCCAGCAGTCTAACGGGACTAGCGGACCGGGGCACAGATACGCAGTATTTT

abundance: few
j_gene: TRBJ2-1
v_gene: TRBV9
d_gene: TRBD2
CDR3aa: CASSVGGGSIGNEQFF
CDR3nt: TGTGCCAGCAGCGTAGGGGGCGGGAGCATCGGCAATGAGCAGTTCTTC

abundance: .
j_gene: TRBJ1-6
v_gene: TRBV11-2
d_gene: .
CDR3aa: CASSQREKLGSYNSPLHF
CDR3nt: TGTGCCAGCAGCCAGCGAGAGAAACTCGGCTCCTATAATTCACCCCTCCACTTT

abundance: .
j_gene: TRBJ1-5
v_gene: TRBV6-5
d_gene: .
CDR3aa: CASSYSQADQPQHF
CDR3nt: TGTGCCAGCAGTTACAGCCAGGCCGATCAGCCCCAGCATTTT

abundance: .
j_gene: TRBJ2-2
v_gene: TRBV7-8
d_gene: .
CDR3aa: CASSLLRRGHNTGELFF
CDR3nt: TGTGCCAGCAGCTTACTCCGCAGGGGACACAACACCGGGGAGCTGTTTTTT

abundance: .
j_gene: TRBJ1-4
v_gene: TRBV19
d_gene: .
CDR3aa: CASSIGPGESANEKLFF
CDR3nt: TGTGCCAGTAGTATAGGCCCAGGGGAATCCGCTAATGAAAAACTGTTTTTT